Shown below are 20 T cell receptor beta chains from a single sample sequenced in a study of human T cells and chemical hapten exposure. Sample time point: patch test 2, 6 weeks after DPC sensitization. The treatment here: therapeutic diphenylcyclopropenone sensitization with weekly scalp DPC. TCRdb called the RACE reads again in MiXCR, with one record for every CDR3 protein. The table shows just over 350,000 distinct CDR3 sequences, with more than 5% occurring only once. The sequencing here drew on whole blood, taken in connection with sensitization to the hapten diphenylcyclopropenone (DPC). Source of these receptors: a young woman with alopecia areata. Some clones in this sample may be carry-over from other donors' samples.

This clonotype was detected many times. This sequence joins TRBV29-1 and TRBJ2-7; D unresolved. V was shortened by 5 bases and J by 3 bases, with 11 bases between the two germline ends. The CDR3 is 12 residues long. The germline CDR1 and CDR2 sequences are SQVTM and ANQGSEA. This CDR3 is CSVIPGGYEQYF. The DNA for the CDR3 is TGCAGCGTTATCCCCGGCGGCTACGAGCAGTACTTC.

The V and J genes are TRBV6-1 and TRBJ2-5; the D gene is possibly TRBD2 (6 bases). Germline lookup yields CDR1 MNHNS and CDR2 SASEGT. V gave up 2 bases and J gave up 5 bases, with 15 bases separating them. The CDR3 sequence is 15 residues long. The CDR3 loop is CASSEQELAGETQYF. CDR3 nucleotides: TGTGCCAGCAGTGAACAGGAACTAGCTGGGGAGACCCAGTACTTC.

The chain uses TRBV11-2 and TRBJ1-5; TRBD1 matches 7 bases. The CDR3 spans 17 residues. Germline V gene sequence: CDR1 SGHAT, CDR2 FQNNGV. V trimming: 0 bases; J trimming: 3 bases; junction bases outside the gene matches: 8. CDR3 sequence: CASSLDRGTAYNQPQHF. CDR3 coding DNA: TGTGCCAGCAGCTTAGATCGCGGGACAGCTTACAATCAGCCCCAGCATTTT.

This clonotype was detected ten times or more. The chain employs TRBV6-6 and TRBJ1-5, with 9 bases aligning to TRBD1. The V and J ends lost 6 bases and 5 bases, in that order; junction bases with no gene match: 5. CDR1 is MNHNY, CDR2 SVGAGI, per germline (reference sequence). The CDR3 covers 14 residues. CDR3 loop: CASSPTGGYQPQHF. The CDR3, as DNA: TGTGCCAGCAGCCCGACAGGGGGTTATCAGCCCCAGCATTTT.

The V gene is TRBV20-1, the J gene TRBJ1-2; D not certain. The V gene's germline CDR1 is DFQATT and CDR2 SNEGSKA (reference sequence). This CDR3 contains 13 residues. The V end was cut by 2 bases, the J end by 4 bases, with 11 bases between. The CDR3 coding sequence is TGCAGTGCTAGATTCCCAGAGCCCTATGGCTACACCTTC. As protein: CSARFPEPYGYTF.

This clonotype was seen at least ten times. This chain connects TRBV7-2 to TRBJ2-1, with 7 bases identical to TRBD1. J lost 6 bases, V lost 2 bases, and 7 bases had no gene match. Germline CDR1 SGHTA, CDR2 FQGNSA. The CDR3 length is 15 residues. The CDR3 spells CASSLRGQSSNEQFF. In DNA, the CDR3 is TGTGCCAGCAGCTTACGGGGACAGTCCAGCAATGAGCAGTTCTTC.

This clonotype was detected ten times or more. This chain links TRBV4-3 with TRBJ1-1; no firm D call. This CDR3 spans 15 amino acids. From germline, CDR1 is LGHNA and CDR2 YSLEER. V was clipped by 0 bases and J by 1 base, with 9 bases between them. CDR3 protein: CASSQEALTNTEAFF. The CDR3 bases are TGCGCCAGCAGCCAAGAGGCACTAACGAACACTGAAGCTTTCTTT.

This chain links TRBV5-1 with TRBJ1-2; 11 nucleotides agree with TRBD1. The germline gives CDR1 SGHRS, CDR2 YFSETQ. V trimming: 0 bases; J trimming: 7 bases; junction bases outside the gene matches: 8. This CDR3 comprises 16 residues. The DNA of the CDR3 is TGCGCCAGCAGCTTGGCCGTGGGACAGGGGGAAGGTGGCTACACCTTC. This translates into CASSLAVGQGEGGYTF.

A few counts support this clonotype. The rearrangement uses TRBV11-1 and TRBJ2-1; the D gene is possibly TRBD2 (5 bases). This CDR3 is 13 amino acids long. Germline CDR1 SGHAT, CDR2 FQDESV (reference sequence). V was clipped by 6 bases and J by 6 bases, with 12 bases between them. CDR3 residues: CASRSDRGNEQFF. CDR3 DNA sequence: TGTGCCAGCAGATCGGACCGGGGCAATGAGCAGTTCTTC. The full variable domain, in which reference TRBV11-1 and TRBJ2-1 provide the parts outside the CDR3, is EAEVAQSPRYKITEKSQAVAFWCDPISGHATLYWYRQILGQGPELLVQFQDESVVDDSQLPKDRFSAERLKGVDSTLKIQPAELGDSAMYLCASRSDRGNEQFFGPGTRLTVL.

The genes are TRBV20-1 and TRBJ2-7; D is ambiguous. V lost 5 bases and J 5 bases, leaving 13 bases between the germline ends. The CDR3 spans 12 residues. CDR1 DFQATT and CDR2 SNEGSKA come from the germline V gene (reference sequence). Here the CDR3 DNA reads TGCAGTGCTTCGGACCCGTACAACGAGCAGTACTTC. Its translation: CSASDPYNEQYF.

This clonotype showed up just a few times. V and J are TRBV4-2 and TRBJ1-3; the D is unclear. CDR3 length: 15 amino acids. Trimming left V 0 bases short and J 1 base short, with 7 bases between. Germline CDR1 is LGHNA and CDR2 is YNFKEQ. Written as DNA, the CDR3 is TGTGCCAGCAGCCAAGAACGGTATTCTGGAAACACCATATATTTT. This codes for CASSQERYSGNTIYF.

The chain joins TRBV7-2 to TRBJ1-1; TRBD1 aligns across 8 bases. This CDR3 has 12 amino acids. Looked up from germline, CDR1 is SGHTA and CDR2 is FQGNSA. The V and J ends lost 5 bases and 11 bases, in that order; junction bases with no gene match: 7. The CDR3 coding sequence is TGTGCCAGCAGCAGCCCGACAGGGGATGCTTTCTTT. Residues: CASSSPTGDAFF.

This clonotype turned up a few times. The chain couples TRBV7-9 to TRBJ1-4; TRBD1 agrees at 7 bases. V shed 4 bases, J shed 7 bases, and the junction held 3 bases outside the gene matches. Germline V gives CDR1 SEHNR, CDR2 FQNEAQ (reference sequence). This CDR3 has 13 residues. CDR3 bases: TGTGCCAGCAGCTCACAGGGGCGTGAAAAACTGTTTTTT. Translating gives CASSSQGREKLFF.

The chain is built from TRBV7-9 and TRBJ1-6; the D is unclear. V was pared by 2 bases and J by 9 bases, with 5 bases between. Germline lookup yields CDR1 SEHNR and CDR2 FQNEAQ (reference sequence). The CDR3 totals 12 residues. CDR3 DNA: TGTGCCAGCAGCTTAAACAGTTCACCCCTCCACTTT. This gives the protein CASSLNSSPLHF. Filled out from reference TRBV7-9 and TRBJ1-6, the complete variable domain reads DTGVSQNPRHKITKRGQNVTFRCDPISEHNRLYWYRQTLGQGPEFLTYFQNEAQLEKSRLLSDRFSAERPKGSFSTLEIQRTEQGDSAMYLCASSLNSSPLHFGNGTRLTVT.

The gene calls are TRBV5-4 and TRBJ2-1; 7 bases are shared with TRBD2. Trimming cost V 0 bases and J 1 base; bases outside gene matches: 4. Germline loops: CDR1 SGHNT, CDR2 YYREEE (reference sequence). The CDR3 sequence is 16 residues long. The CDR3 DNA reads TGTGCCAGCAGCTTGGAGGGACTACTGTCCTACAATGAGCAGTTCTTC. This sequence encodes CASSLEGLLSYNEQFF.

This clonotype was seen ten or more times. The chain couples TRBV3-1 to TRBJ1-4; D call uncertain. The CDR3 covers 15 residues. The V end was cut by 1 base, the J end by 5 bases, with 11 bases between. Germline V gives CDR1 LGHDT, CDR2 YNNKEL (reference sequence). CDR3 bases: TGTGCCAGCAGCCAAGGATGGGCAGCGAATGAAAAACTGTTTTTT. Amino acid sequence: CASSQGWAANEKLFF.

There are many counts of this clonotype. This CDR3 is CASSYDTQGEAFF. The CDR3 DNA reads TGTGCCAGCAGTTACGACACCCAGGGTGAAGCTTTCTTT. The chain is built from TRBV6-5 and TRBJ1-1; D may be TRBD1 (5 bases). Trimming left V 2 bases short and J 7 bases short, with 11 bases between. The germline V gene encodes CDR1 MNHEY and CDR2 SVGAGI. The CDR3 totals 13 residues.

Ten or more counts support this clonotype. This chain links TRBV3-1 with TRBJ1-2; TRBD1 aligns across 7 bases. Per the germline V gene, CDR1 is LGHDT and CDR2 is YNNKEL (reference sequence). With V trimmed by 2 bases and J by 4 bases, 7 bases remained unmatched. CDR3 length: 15 amino acids. For the CDR3, the DNA is TGTGCCAGCAGCCAACTAACAGGGGCTATCTATGGCTACACCTTC. Protein: CASSQLTGAIYGYTF.

This clonotype was counted many times. DNA of the CDR3: TGTGCCAGCAGCTTAGCCAGTTCTAACACTGAAGCTTTCTTT. This sequence encodes CASSLASSNTEAFF. The chain couples TRBV13 to TRBJ1-1, with D unclear. V was trimmed by 1 base and J by 2 bases, leaving 8 bases between them. Per the germline V gene, CDR1 is PRHDT and CDR2 is FYEKMQ (reference sequence). The CDR3 length is 14 residues. The variable domain in full, completed from reference TRBV13 and TRBJ1-1, reads AAGVIQSPRHLIKEKRETATLKCYPIPRHDTVYWYQQGPGQDPQFLISFYEKMQSDKGSIPDRFSAQQFSDYHSELNMSSLELGDSALYFCASSLASSNTEAFFGQGTRLTVV.

This clonotype was counted at least ten times. CDR3 region: CASSLIDKGYTF. The CDR3 DNA sequence: TGTGCCAGCAGCTTAATTGATAAAGGCTACACCTTC. The chain employs TRBV7-9 and TRBJ1-2; D is unclear. Germline V lookup: CDR1 SEHNR, CDR2 FQNEAQ (reference sequence). The CDR3 contains 12 residues. The V end was cut by 2 bases, the J end by 8 bases, with 9 bases between.